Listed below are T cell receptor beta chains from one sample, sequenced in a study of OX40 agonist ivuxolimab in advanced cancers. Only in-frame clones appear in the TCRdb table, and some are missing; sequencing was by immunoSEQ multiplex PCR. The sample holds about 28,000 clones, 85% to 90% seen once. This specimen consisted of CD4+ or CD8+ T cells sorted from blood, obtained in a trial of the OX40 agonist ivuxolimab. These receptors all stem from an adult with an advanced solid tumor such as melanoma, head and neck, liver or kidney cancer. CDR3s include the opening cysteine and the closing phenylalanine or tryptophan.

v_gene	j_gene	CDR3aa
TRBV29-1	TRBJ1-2	CSVEDLVDFNYGYTF
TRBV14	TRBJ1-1	CASSQILGAEAFF
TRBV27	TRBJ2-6	CATTRATGTSSGANVLTF
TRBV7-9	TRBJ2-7	CASSFVRANEQYF
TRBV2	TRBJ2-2	CASSEGWGRNTGELFF
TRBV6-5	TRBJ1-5	CASSSLGTPNQPQHF
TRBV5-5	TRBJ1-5	CASSQDVGSNQPQHF
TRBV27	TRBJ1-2	CASSGLWGVGYTF
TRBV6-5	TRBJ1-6	CASSLARDNSPLHF
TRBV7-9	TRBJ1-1	CASSSQRTPNTEAFF
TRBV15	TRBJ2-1	CATSRETGPYNEQFF
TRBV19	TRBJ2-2	CASSIGGATGELFF
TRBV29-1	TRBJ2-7	CSVGQGWSYEQYF
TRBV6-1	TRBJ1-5	CASRSRGNQPQHF
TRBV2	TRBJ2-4	CASSVGLAKNIQYF
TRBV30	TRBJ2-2	CAWTGYYTGELFF
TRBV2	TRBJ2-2	CASRATGELFF
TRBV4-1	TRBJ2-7	CASSQEVRGTGSSWEQYF
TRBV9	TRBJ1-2	CASSSRTGDGYTF
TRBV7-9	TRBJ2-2	CASKPAGAHTGELFF
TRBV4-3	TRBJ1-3	CASSQQGPSGNTIYF
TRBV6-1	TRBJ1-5	CASSEGSNQPQHF
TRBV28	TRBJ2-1	CASRRTGLEQFF
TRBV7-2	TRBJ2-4	CASSLVAGRTKNIQYF
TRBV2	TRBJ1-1	CASSDLGREAFF
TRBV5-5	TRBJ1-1	CASSFDSYTEAFF
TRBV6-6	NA	CASSYSAGTYEQYF
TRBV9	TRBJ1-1	CASSPPGGNTEAFF
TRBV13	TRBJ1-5	CASSLGVSGNQPQHF
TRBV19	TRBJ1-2	CATTQGAPDLNYGYTF
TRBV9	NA	CASSVDLTGSSYEQYF
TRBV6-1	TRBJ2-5	CASSEFRGETQYF
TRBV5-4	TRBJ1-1	CASSLVGATEAFF
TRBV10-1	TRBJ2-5	CASSEGRSSGTVQETQYF
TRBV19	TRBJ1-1	CASKRTGGAGTEAFF
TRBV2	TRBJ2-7	CASRDSTSYEQYF
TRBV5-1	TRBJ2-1	CASRDWSYNEQFF
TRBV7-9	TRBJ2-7	CASSLQVDLAGARQYF
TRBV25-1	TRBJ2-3	CASGNTDTQYF
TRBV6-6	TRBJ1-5	CASSSFGGSNQPQHF
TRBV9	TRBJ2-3	CASSSRGGSTDTQYF
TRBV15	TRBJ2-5	CATSGSGQQETQYF
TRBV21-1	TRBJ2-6	CASSKDWTSRSHTGANVLTF
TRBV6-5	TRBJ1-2	CASSRAAGDNYGYTF
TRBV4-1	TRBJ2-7	CASSQDRTADNEQYF
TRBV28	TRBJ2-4	CASSLSFSIQYF
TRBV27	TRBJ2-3	CASSPNLAGGPTDTQYF
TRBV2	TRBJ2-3	CASSDTRGAERDTQYF
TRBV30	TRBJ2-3	CAWSDTGHTDTQYF
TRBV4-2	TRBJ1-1	CASSEQGAVNTEAFF
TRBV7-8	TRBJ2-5	CASGPGAQYF